This T cell receptor beta chain came from a study of T cell responses to AZD1222 COVID-19 vaccine. Broader study findings: White British donors predominated, females outnumbered males, and clonal diversity was possibly underestimated.

As to this clone: The target antigen is unknown.

This table comes from immunoSEQ multiplex PCR, and its TCRdb copy is limited to in-frame clones, with some not included. Of tens of thousands of clones in the sample, roughly nine tenths were seen once. The trim removed 4 bases at V and 1 base at J, leaving 3 bases unmatched. The CDR3 runs 14 residues. The germline gives CDR1 LNHDA, CDR2 SQIVND (reference sequence). V usage is TRBV19 and J usage is TRBJ1-1, with 7 bases aligning to TRBD1. The sequences come from peripheral blood, collected 28 days after the second AZD1222 dose. This clonotype was obtained from an adult who received the AZD1222 COVID-19 vaccine. DNA for the CDR3: TGTGCCAGTAGTAAGAGGACAGGGAACACTGAAGCTTTCTTT. Its translation is CASSKRTGNTEAFF. Full variable domain (outside the CDR3, taken from reference TRBV19 and TRBJ1-1): DGGITQSPKYLFRKEGQNVTLSCEQNLNHDAMYWYRQDPGQGLRLIYYSQIVNDFQKGDIAEGYSVSREKKESFPLTVTSAQKNPTAFYLCASSKRTGNTEAFFGQGTRLTVV.